A selection of T cell receptor beta chains follows, all from one sample in a study of cytotoxic CD8 clonotypes in ibrutinib-treated CLL. Profiling relied on immunoSEQ multiplex PCR, and the TCRdb table lists in-frame clones only, not all of them. The data show roughly 76,000 clones, 80% seen once. The sample in question was PBMCs, obtained at disease progression, from a patient treated with ibrutinib. The receptors here all came from a human donor with chronic lymphocytic leukemia. CDR3s include the opening cysteine and the closing phenylalanine or tryptophan. A D gene is named only where the DNA matches it firmly. Not all rows give a size; the values are once, few, many and, for expanded clones, a class.

V gene	J gene	D gene	clone size	CDR3 DNA	CDR3 protein
TRBV9	TRBJ2-7	TRBD1	NA	TGTGCCAGCAGCGTAGGACCGGGACAGGTGAGCTACGAGCAGTACTTC	CASSVGPGQVSYEQYF
TRBV27	TRBJ2-7	NA	NA	TGTGCCAGCAGTTTATCTGCGGGTCTCACCTACGAGCAGTACTTC	CASSLSAGLTYEQYF
TRBV5-1	TRBJ1-1	NA	NA	TGCGCCAGCAGCTTAAGTAACACTGAAGCTTTCTTT	CASSLSNTEAFF
TRBV5-6	TRBJ2-7	NA	NA	TGTGCCAGCAGCTTGTTCCACGAGCAGTACTTC	CASSLFHEQYF
TRBV5-4	TRBJ2-3	NA	NA	TGTGCCAGCAGCTTGGCGCAGGGTAGGCCAGATACGCAGTATTTT	CASSLAQGRPDTQYF
TRBV7-9	TRBJ2-7	TRBD2	NA	TGTGCCAGCAGCTTACGGACTAGCGGCCCCAGCTCCTACGAGCAGTACTTC	CASSLRTSGPSSYEQYF
TRBV6-4	TRBJ2-2	TRBD2	NA	TGTGCCAGCAGAGCGGGGCCCTACACCGGGGAGCTGTTTTTT	CASRAGPYTGELFF
TRBV25-1	TRBJ1-2	NA	NA	TGTGCCAGCAGTGAAGGGATCGGGGATGGCTACACCTTC	CASSEGIGDGYTF
TRBV6-5	TRBJ2-7	NA	NA	TGTGCCAGCAGTTATTTACACGGGTTCTCCTACGAGCAGTACTTC	CASSYLHGFSYEQYF
TRBV7-2	TRBJ1-2	NA	NA	TGTGCCAGCAGCTCGAACCAGGGCAGCTACACCTTC	CASSSNQGSYTF
TRBV19	TRBJ1-5	NA	NA	TGTGCCAGTAGTATGGGCACGCGGGGCAATCAGCCCCAGCATTTT	CASSMGTRGNQPQHF
TRBV30	TRBJ2-5	TRBD2	NA	TGTGCCTGGAGGTACAGCGGGAGTGTGGAGACCCAGTACTTC	CAWRYSGSVETQYF
TRBV28	TRBJ2-1	NA	NA	TGTGCCAGCAGTTTGTGGGGGGAGATATACAATGAGCAGTTCTTC	CASSLWGEIYNEQFF
TRBV11-2	TRBJ1-3	NA	NA	TGTGCCACCTCCGGCTTCTCTGGAAACACCATATATTTT	CATSGFSGNTIYF
TRBV29-1	TRBJ2-7	NA	NA	TGCAGCGTTGTTCAATACGACTACGAGCAGTACTTC	CSVVQYDYEQYF
TRBV27	TRBJ1-1	NA	NA	TGTGCCAGCAGTGCCCAGAGGAACACTGAAGCTTTCTTT	CASSAQRNTEAFF
TRBV28	TRBJ2-5	NA	NA	TGTGCCAGCAGTTTTGGAGGGATAGAGACCCAGTACTTC	CASSFGGIETQYF
TRBV18	TRBJ1-2	TRBD1	NA	TGTGCCAGCTCGCCCGACAGGGGAGATGGCTACACCTTC	CASSPDRGDGYTF
TRBV10-3	TRBJ1-5	TRBD1	NA	TGTGCCATCAGTGAATCAGGCCAGGGGGTCTCTCAGCCCCAGCATTTT	CAISESGQGVSQPQHF
TRBV27	TRBJ2-7	NA	NA	TGTGCCAGCAGTTTAAAGGTCACCTACGAGCAGTACTTC	CASSLKVTYEQYF
TRBV28	TRBJ2-2	TRBD1	NA	TGTGCCCTCCAGGGGGCGCGGGCCGGGGAGCTGTTTTTT	CALQGARAGELFF
TRBV5-1	TRBJ1-1	TRBD1	NA	TGCGCCAGCAGCGCCCTTCAGGGGGCAGCGGACACTGAAGCTTTCTTT	CASSALQGAADTEAFF
TRBV6-1	TRBJ1-1	NA	NA	TGTGCCAGCAAGACTGGAGGGACCGTCATTGAAGCTTTCTTT	CASKTGGTVIEAFF
TRBV5-1	TRBJ1-1	TRBD1	NA	TGCGCCAGCAGCTTGGGGGACAGGGGTAACACTGAAGCTTTCTTT	CASSLGDRGNTEAFF
TRBV19	TRBJ1-1	TRBD1	NA	TGTGCCAGTAGTCGACAGGGGGACACTGAAGCTTTCTTT	CASSRQGDTEAFF
TRBV10-3	TRBJ1-5	NA	NA	TGTGCCATCAGTGAGTCCCGAATGGATCAGCCCCAGCATTTT	CAISESRMDQPQHF
TRBV6-5	TRBJ2-7	NA	few	TGTGCCAGCAGTGCGGGATACTCCTACGAGCAGTACTTC	CASSAGYSYEQYF
TRBV30	TRBJ2-7	NA	NA	TGTGCCTGGAGGACCGGGACAATCTACGAGCAGTACTTC	CAWRTGTIYEQYF
TRBV19	TRBJ2-3	NA	few	TGTGCCAGTACCCCAGTAGGGGCCACAGATACGCAGTATTTT	CASTPVGATDTQYF
TRBV28	TRBJ1-2	NA	once	TGTGCCAGCAGTTTATTTTCGGGGTATGGCTACACCTTC	CASSLFSGYGYTF
TRBV6-5	TRBJ1-2	NA	NA	TGTGCCAGCAGTTTACACCTTAACGCGCCGAAAGGCTACACCTTC	CASSLHLNAPKGYTF
TRBV9	TRBJ2-2	TRBD2	NA	TGTGCCAGCAGCCGTAGCGGGAGCGGCACCGGGGAGCTGTTTTTT	CASSRSGSGTGELFF
TRBV6-5	TRBJ1-2	NA	NA	TGTGCCAGCAGTTACTCAGTGGGTGCTCACTATGGCTACACCTTC	CASSYSVGAHYGYTF
TRBV13	TRBJ2-7	TRBD2	NA	TGTGCCAGCAAGCCGGTGGGGGAGGGCCGGGTTTACGAGCAGTACTTC	CASKPVGEGRVYEQYF
TRBV6-1	TRBJ2-7	NA	NA	TGTGCCAGCAGTGAAGTTTTCTCCTACGAGCAGTACTTC	CASSEVFSYEQYF
TRBV5-3	TRBJ1-2	TRBD1	NA	TGTGCCAGAAGCCCGGGACAGGCCCTCTATGGCTACACCTTC	CARSPGQALYGYTF
TRBV28	TRBJ1-2	NA	NA	TGTGCCAGCAGCCCCCCGGGGTTAGGCTACACCTTC	CASSPPGLGYTF
TRBV27	TRBJ1-6	NA	few	TGTGCCAGCAGAACCGAGAGGGGTAGGTCACCCCTCCACTTT	CASRTERGRSPLHF
TRBV30	TRBJ2-5	TRBD2	few	TGTGCCTGGGACATCGGACTAGCGGCAGAGACCCAGTACTTC	CAWDIGLAAETQYF
TRBV7-6	TRBJ2-7	NA	NA	TGTGCCAGCAGCTTAGAAGGGACGACCTACGAGCAGTACTTC	CASSLEGTTYEQYF
TRBV5-1	TRBJ2-5	NA	NA	TGCGCCAGCAGCCAGACAAGCCAAGAGACCCAGTACTTC	CASSQTSQETQYF
TRBV7-9	TRBJ1-1	NA	NA	TGTGCCAGCAGCCCGGGACGGCAGAACACTGAAGCTTTCTTT	CASSPGRQNTEAFF
TRBV4-1	TRBJ1-1	NA	few	TGCGCCAGCAGCCAATCTTACACTGAAGCTTTCTTT	CASSQSYTEAFF
TRBV7-8	TRBJ2-7	NA	NA	TGTGCCAGCACACCCTATGGGCCTCAAACCTACGAGCAGTACTTC	CASTPYGPQTYEQYF
TRBV5-4	TRBJ1-2	TRBD1	NA	TGTGCCAGCAGCTTGTTACAGGGGGGCTATGGCTACACCTTC	CASSLLQGGYGYTF
TRBV28	TRBJ2-7	NA	NA	TGTGCCAGCAGTTTAAGCAGGGATGGCTACGAGCAGTACTTC	CASSLSRDGYEQYF
TRBV7-2	TRBJ2-1	NA	NA	TGTGCCAGCAGCTTAGCCGGGGGCGGGATCAACAATGAGCAGTTCTTC	CASSLAGGGINNEQFF
TRBV30	TRBJ2-1	NA	NA	TGTGCCTGGGGACAGAACACCTACAATGAGCAGTTCTTC	CAWGQNTYNEQFF
TRBV6-4	TRBJ2-7	NA	few	TGTGCCAGCAGTGACCCGAGGGACTGTCAGTACTTC	CASSDPRDCQYF
TRBV5-1	TRBJ2-3	TRBD2	NA	TGCGCCAGCAGCTCTAGCGGGGGATGGTTCACAGATACGCAGTATTTT	CASSSSGGWFTDTQYF
TRBV6-1	TRBJ1-5	TRBD1	NA	TGTGCCAGCAGTGAAGTTGAGGCAACAGGGGGCTGGCAGCCCCAGCATTTT	CASSEVEATGGWQPQHF
TRBV11-2	TRBJ1-2	TRBD1	NA	TGTGCCAGCAGTAGAGACCGGGACAGGGGAATCTCGGGCTATGGCTACACCTTC	CASSRDRDRGISGYGYTF
TRBV10-2	TRBJ2-2	NA	NA	TGCGCCAGCAGTGAGAGGACCTTCAACACCGGGGAGCTGTTTTTT	CASSERTFNTGELFF
TRBV2	TRBJ1-2	NA	NA	TGTGCCAGCAGAACGGTGCAGCTTAACTATGGCTACACCTTC	CASRTVQLNYGYTF